Listed here are 2 T cell receptor beta chains from one sample, sequenced in a study of cytomegalovirus exposure and HLA in healthy donors. Primers: 60 Vbeta forward and 13 Jbeta reverse. Produced via immunoSEQ multiplex PCR; TCRdb's table is partial and in-frame only. This repertoire comprises roughly 70,000 clones; its ten largest clones make up around 7%. The sequencing sample was made of PBMCs. The source of these receptors is a female donor in good health and CMV-seropositive.

V gene TRBV27 combines with J gene TRBJ2-5, with a tentative D call TRBD2 (8 bases). The V gene's germline CDR1 is MNHEY and CDR2 SMNVEV (reference sequence). The CDR3 is made up of 15 amino acids. Trimming removed 4 bases at V and 5 bases at J, with 17 bases between. The CDR3 loop reads CASSSGQVAGETQYF. The CDR3 nucleotides are TGTGCCAGCAGTTCAGGACAGGTAGCGGGGGAGACCCAGTACTTC.

V is TRBV6-5 and J is TRBJ1-1; D might be TRBD1 (6 bases). Trimming left V 2 bases short and J 6 bases short, with 10 bases between. The CDR3 totals 13 residues. Germline V gene sequence: CDR1 MNHEY, CDR2 SVGAGI. Written as DNA, the CDR3 is TGTGCCAGCAGTTACGAGGGGGGGTCTGAAGCTTTCTTT. As protein: CASSYEGGSEAFF.